The clone carrying this TCR beta chain was counted at least ten times. Its antigen remains unidentified. These data originate in a study of T cell repertoires in cytomegalovirus infection. About the study: It was the public TCR beta signatures that indicated both CMV infection and matching HLA type. Study-level results: Of the TCR beta families, the public ones yielded a cumulative frequency that identified carriers of CMV plus the relevant HLA. HLA-C-restricted TCR beta clonotypes specific for CMV led the ex vivo response.

CDR3 size: 13 residues. With 1 base removed from V and 3 bases from J, the gap between germline ends came to 4 bases. CDR1 is LNHDA, CDR2 SQIVND, per germline (reference sequence). Via MiXCR, TCRdb re-called the reads, giving one row per CDR3 protein. This sample has about 300,000 distinct CDR3 sequences, with 8% to 10% found just once. Input material: PBMCs. This TCR derives from a human donor in good health (CMV status not recorded). Some clones in this sample may be carry-over from other donors' samples. The chain links TRBV19 to TRBJ2-1; no firm D call. CDR3 sequence: CASSIGFYNEQFF. CDR3 nucleotide sequence: TGTGCCAGTAGTATAGGGTTCTACAATGAGCAGTTCTTC. The complete variable domain, with remaining parts taken from reference TRBV19 and TRBJ2-1, reads DGGITQSPKYLFRKEGQNVTLSCEQNLNHDAMYWYRQDPGQGLRLIYYSQIVNDFQKGDIAEGYSVSREKKESFPLTVTSAQKNPTAFYLCASSIGFYNEQFFGPGTRLTVL.